The 9 T cell receptor beta chains below were found in one sample sequenced in a study of T cell repertoires in cytomegalovirus infection. The antigens these receptors bind are not known. Using its own MiXCR run on the reads, TCRdb lists one record per CDR3 protein. The sample has hundreds of thousands of distinct CDR3 sequences, approximately 33% seen once; the top ten hold around a sixth. The material was cultured PBMCs, obtained from culture after CMV antigen stimulation. Receptors were obtained from a human donor in good health (CMV status not recorded). Some clones in this sample may be carry-over from other donors' samples.

This clonotype was counted only a few times. J is TRBJ2-2 and V is TRBV7-9; tentatively, D is TRBD1 (5 bases). CDR3 length: 15 residues. The germline V and J ends were trimmed by 4 bases and 6 bases, with 15 bases remaining between them. Germline CDR1 reads SEHNR; CDR2 reads FQNEAQ (reference sequence). CDR3 DNA sequence: TGTGCCAGCAGCTCAGCAACAGGCAGACCCGGGGAGCTGTTTTTT. Amino acid sequence: CASSSATGRPGELFF.

This clonotype was observed a few times. The gene calls are TRBV20-1 and TRBJ2-7, with 10 bases identical to TRBD1. The trim removed 6 bases at V and 1 base at J, leaving 3 bases unmatched. The V gene's germline CDR1 is DFQATT and CDR2 SNEGSKA (reference sequence). The length of the CDR3 is 13 residues. The CDR3 DNA reads TGCAGTGCACGGACAGGGGGTTCCTACGAGCAGTACTTC. Translated: CSARTGGSYEQYF.

This clonotype was recorded a few times. The chain's CDR3 is CASSLGGISEQFF. The DNA for the CDR3 is TGTGCCAGCAGCTTGGGGGGTATCAGTGAGCAGTTCTTC. The V call is TRBV7-9, the J call TRBJ2-1; weak D call: TRBD2 (6 bases). Germline V gene data show CDR1 as SEHNR and CDR2 as FQNEAQ (reference sequence). The ends were cut back, 3 bases at V and 9 bases at J, with 12 bases in the middle. This CDR3 spans 13 amino acids.

CDR3 region: CASSLGRGTYEQYF. The CDR3 DNA sequence: TGTGCCAGCAGTTTAGGTCGGGGGACCTACGAGCAGTACTTC. V and J are TRBV27 and TRBJ2-7; D may be TRBD2 (6 bases). V was pared by 2 bases and J by 2 bases, with 10 bases between. The length of the CDR3 is 14 residues. Germline V gives CDR1 MNHEY, CDR2 SMNVEV (reference sequence).

This rearrangement joins TRBV2 to TRBJ2-1; 10 bases line up with TRBD2. The CDR3 runs to 14 residues. V dropped 7 bases and J dropped 2; count of bases not matched to a gene: 2. The germline CDR1 and CDR2 sequences are SNHLY and FYNNEI. The DNA of the CDR3 is TGTGCCAGCACTAGCGGGGGACCCTACAATGAGCAGTTCTTC. It specifies CASTSGGPYNEQFF.

J is TRBJ1-2 and V is TRBV5-6; D is ambiguous. Germline lookup yields CDR1 SGHDT and CDR2 YYEEEE. The V end was cut by 4 bases, the J end by 5 bases, with 18 bases between. CDR3 size: 15 residues. The CDR3 loop reads CASSVGLRTGYGYTF. DNA of the CDR3: TGTGCCAGCAGCGTAGGACTCAGGACCGGGTATGGCTACACCTTC.

The chain combines TRBV12-3 or TRBV12-4 with TRBJ1-2, with 7 bases that match TRBD1. The V and J ends lost 2 bases and 7 bases, in that order; junction bases with no gene match: 7. This CDR3 is built from 14 residues. CDR3 in DNA: TGTGCCAGCAGTTTACGATCAGGGGGGAGTGGCTACACCTTC. Encoded protein: CASSLRSGGSGYTF.

The genes are TRBV7-8 and TRBJ2-7; D could derive from TRBD1 or TRBD2 (5 bases each). V lost 5 bases, J lost 8 bases, and 19 bases lay in between. In germline, CDR1 is SGHVS, CDR2 FQNEAQ. The CDR3 is made up of 14 amino acids. The CDR3 region is CASSQSRGPEKQYF. The CDR3 DNA follows: TGTGCCAGCAGCCAGTCCCGGGGCCCGGAAAAGCAGTACTTC.

The chain has TRBV4-1 and TRBJ2-7; D is undetermined. Germline V CDR1 and CDR2: MGHRA, YSYEKL. V was clipped by 2 bases and J by 3 bases, with 8 bases between them. The CDR3 extends over 13 amino acids. The CDR3 DNA is TGCGCCAGCAGCCAAATCCTTAACTACGAGCAGTACTTC. Its translation is CASSQILNYEQYF.